This is a list of T cell receptor beta chains from one sample in a study of CD8+ T cells in alopecia areata. Using immunoSEQ multiplex PCR, the repertoire was profiled, and TCRdb retains in-frame clones only, with some absent. The profile shows around 140,000 clones, roughly 50% of them singletons. Sequencing was performed on CD4+ T cells sorted from blood. The receptors derive from a human donor with alopecia areata. CDR3s include the opening cysteine and the closing phenylalanine or tryptophan. Fields, in order: J gene, V gene, D gene, clone size, CDR3 DNA, CDR3 protein. D genes are given only for firm matches. Expanded clones are given a class, and other clones once, few, many or no size at all.

TRBJ2-3	TRBV4-1	.	once	TGCGCCAGCAGCCAAGCACACAGGGTGACAGATACGCAGTATTTT	CASSQAHRVTDTQYF
TRBJ2-7	TRBV5-1	.	.	TGCGCCAGCAGCTTGAGGCCAGGGGAGGCCCAGCAGTACTTC	CASSLRPGEAQQYF
TRBJ2-5	TRBV9	.	.	TGTGCCAGCAGCCCCATGGGGGCCGAGACCCAGTACTTC	CASSPMGAETQYF
TRBJ2-7	TRBV23-1	.	.	TGCGCCAGCAATCCGCGACAGGTCGACGAGCAGTACTTC	CASNPRQVDEQYF
TRBJ2-1	TRBV29-1	TRBD1	.	TGCAGCGGGCGAGGGGGACAGGGGTGGAATGAGCAGTTCTTC	CSGRGGQGWNEQFF
TRBJ1-1	TRBV29-1	.	.	TGCAGCGGGGGAAAGGGCACTGAAGCTTTCTTT	CSGGKGTEAFF
TRBJ2-2	TRBV4-1	.	.	TGCGCCAGCAGCCAATTAGCACGAGGGCTTTCCGCCGGGGAGCTGTTTTTT	CASSQLARGLSAGELFF
TRBJ1-2	TRBV28	.	.	TGTGCCAGCAGTTCAGGGGCGCGGATGTTTGGCTACACCTTC	CASSSGARMFGYTF
TRBJ1-2	TRBV29-1	TRBD1	once	TGCAGCGTGACAGGGGGCTCGGACTATGGCTACACCTTC	CSVTGGSDYGYTF
TRBJ2-5	TRBV29-1	.	.	TGCAGCGTTGAAGGGGGGGGGCGAGAGACCCAGTACTTC	CSVEGGGRETQYF
TRBJ2-6	TRBV9	.	.	TGTGCCAGCAGCATCAAAGGACGGGGCTCTGGGGCCAACGTCCTGACTTTC	CASSIKGRGSGANVLTF
TRBJ2-3	TRBV7-9	.	few	TGTGCCAGCAGCTTCGGCGGGAGCACAGATACGCAGTATTTT	CASSFGGSTDTQYF
TRBJ2-5	TRBV15	.	.	TGTGCCACCAGCAGACGCCAAGAGACCCAGTACTTC	CATSRRQETQYF
TRBJ2-7	TRBV29-1	.	.	TGCAGCGTTGTAGAGGGGTACCACGAGCAGTACTTC	CSVVEGYHEQYF
TRBJ2-1	TRBV27	TRBD1	.	TGTGCCAGCAGTAACCGGGACAGGGTTACAATCGGGCAGTTCTTC	CASSNRDRVTIGQFF
TRBJ2-5	TRBV28	.	once	TGTGCCAGCAGTCGGCCGACTACGAACCAAGAGACCCAGTACTTC	CASSRPTTNQETQYF
TRBJ2-5	TRBV29-1	.	few	TGCAGCGTTGATCCCGCGGAGACCCAGTACTTC	CSVDPAETQYF
TRBJ2-7	TRBV2	TRBD1	few	TGTGCCAGCAGCGGGACAGGCCCTTCTTACGAGCAGTACTTC	CASSGTGPSYEQYF
TRBJ2-3	TRBV6-5	TRBD1	.	TGTGCCAGCAGTTACTCAGGGACAGGGGAAGGGGATACGCAGTATTTT	CASSYSGTGEGDTQYF
TRBJ1-1	TRBV27	.	.	TGTGCCAGCAGTTATCGACCGAACACTGAAGCTTTCTTT	CASSYRPNTEAFF
TRBJ1-1	TRBV28	.	.	TGTGCCAGCAGACTCGCACGAGGGATTGAAGCTTTCTTT	CASRLARGIEAFF
TRBJ2-1	TRBV2	.	few	TGTGCCAGCAGTGAAGAACTCAGGTACAATGAGCAGTTCTTC	CASSEELRYNEQFF
TRBJ2-7	TRBV2	TRBD1	.	TGTGCCAGCAAACGGGACAGTTCCTACGAGCAGTACTTC	CASKRDSSYEQYF
TRBJ2-1	TRBV7-3	.	.	TGTGCCAGCAGTCCGGGACCGACATACTACAATGAGCAGTTCTTC	CASSPGPTYYNEQFF
TRBJ2-1	TRBV18	TRBD2	few	TGTGCCAGCTCACCGCCCGGGACTAGAGCTACCAATGAGCAGTTCTTC	CASSPPGTRATNEQFF
TRBJ2-6	TRBV7-9	.	.	TGTGCCAGCCGGAGCTCTGGGGCCAACGTCCTGACTTTC	CASRSSGANVLTF
TRBJ1-2	TRBV5-1	TRBD1	once	TGCGCCAGCAGCTTCGGGACAGGGAGAGGCCAGGGCTACACCTTC	CASSFGTGRGQGYTF
TRBJ2-1	TRBV20-1	TRBD1	.	TGCAGTGCACGCGACAGGGGGCAAGTCTTC	CSARDRGQVF
TRBJ2-3	TRBV20-1	.	few	TGCAGTACCCCAGACGGGAGTCGTTCTTATTTT	CSTPDGSRSYF